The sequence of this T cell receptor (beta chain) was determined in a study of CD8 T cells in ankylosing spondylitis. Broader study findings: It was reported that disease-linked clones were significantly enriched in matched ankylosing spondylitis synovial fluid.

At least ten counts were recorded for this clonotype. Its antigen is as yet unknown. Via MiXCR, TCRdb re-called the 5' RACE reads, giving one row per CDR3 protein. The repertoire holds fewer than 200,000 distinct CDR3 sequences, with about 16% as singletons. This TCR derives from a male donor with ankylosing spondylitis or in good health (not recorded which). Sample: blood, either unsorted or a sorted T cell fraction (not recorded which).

The chain's CDR3 is CASSLDVRVPFF. CDR3 DNA: TGCGCCAGCAGCTTGGATGTCAGGGTCCCGTTCTTC. The rearrangement uses TRBV5-1 and TRBJ2-1; D is possibly TRBD1 (5 bases). CDR1 SGHRS and CDR2 YFSETQ come from the germline V gene. The CDR3 has 12 residues. V lost 0 bases and J lost 15, with 13 bases in between.